Each of the 22 T cell receptor beta chains below was sequenced from the same sample in a study of CD8 T cells in ankylosing spondylitis. A single record per CDR3 protein comes from TCRdb applying MiXCR to the 5' RACE reads. The table shows 200,000 to 300,000 distinct CDR3 sequences, with 8.6% occurring only once. Material: blood, either unsorted or a sorted T cell fraction (not recorded which). These receptors originate from a male donor with ankylosing spondylitis or in good health (not recorded which).

This clonotype was seen only a few times. The V and J genes are TRBV19 and TRBJ2-2; D ambiguous. Between the trimmed V and J ends, which lost 3 bases and 3 bases, there was a span of 5 bases. From germline, CDR1 is LNHDA and CDR2 SQIVND (reference sequence). There are 13 residues in the CDR3. CDR3 in DNA: TGTGCCAGTAGTATTGGATACACCGGGGAGCTGTTTTTT. Translation gives CASSIGYTGELFF.

This clonotype was seen ten or more times. V and J are TRBV7-2 and TRBJ1-3; D remains unclear. This CDR3 has 14 residues. The germline V gene has CDR1 SGHTA and CDR2 FQGNSA. Trimming removed 4 bases from V and 4 bases from J, with 11 bases in between. CDR3 nucleotides: TGTGCCAGCAGCTCGGTCGGCGGGGGAAACACCATATATTTT. As protein: CASSSVGGGNTIYF. The full variable domain, completed using reference TRBV7-2 and TRBJ1-3, is GAGVSQSPSNKVTEKGKDVELRCDPISGHTALYWYRQSLGQGLEFLIYFQGNSAPDKSGLPSDRFSAERTGGSVSTLTIQRTQQEDSAVYLCASSSVGGGNTIYFGEGSWLTVV.

This clonotype was seen at least ten times. The chain has TRBV20-1 and TRBJ2-7, with D possibly TRBD1 on 6 matching bases. CDR1 DFQATT and CDR2 SNEGSKA come from the germline V gene (reference sequence). The CDR3 has 13 amino acids. With 4 bases removed from V and 4 bases from J, the gap between germline ends came to 14 bases. This CDR3 reads CSAKGVPGYEQYF. CDR3 bases: TGCAGTGCTAAGGGGGTCCCCGGGTACGAGCAGTACTTC.

The rearrangement joins TRBV12-3 or TRBV12-4 to TRBJ1-1; no firm D call. CDR3 size: 13 residues. V was cut by 5 bases and J by 4 bases, with 11 bases left in between. Here the CDR3 reads CASSPQRSTEAFF. In nucleotides, the CDR3 is TGTGCCAGCAGTCCCCAACGGAGCACTGAAGCTTTCTTT.

This clonotype was picked up many times. CDR3 coding DNA: TGCGCCAGCAGCTTAAGGTCCCGGCAGGGAGGGACCGGGGAGCTGTTTTTT. Protein product: CASSLRSRQGGTGELFF. The chain combines TRBV5-1 with TRBJ2-2, with 7 bases that match TRBD2. The CDR3 length is 17 residues. Germline assignment: CDR1 SGHRS and CDR2 YFSETQ. V was clipped by 2 bases and J by 5 bases; unmatched bases: 12.

The sample holds many counts of this clonotype. The rearrangement joins TRBV20-1 to TRBJ2-2; 13 nucleotides align to TRBD2. The CDR3 length is 13 residues. V gave up 5 bases and J gave up 8 bases; unmatched junction bases: 2. Germline V gives CDR1 DFQATT, CDR2 SNEGSKA (reference sequence). CDR3 DNA sequence: TGCAGTGCTGGGGGACTAGCGGGAGGGGAGCTGTTTTTT. This encodes CSAGGLAGGELFF.

This clonotype has ten or more counts. This chain connects TRBV5-1 to TRBJ1-6; TRBD1 aligns across 7 bases. Germline V lookup: CDR1 SGHRS, CDR2 YFSETQ. The V and J ends lost 0 bases and 10 bases, in that order; junction bases with no gene match: 7. The CDR3 is 15 amino acids. CDR3 sequence reads: CASSLEGQNSSPLHF. CDR3 nucleotides: TGCGCCAGCAGCTTGGAGGGACAGAATTCCTCACCCCTCCACTTT.

This clonotype was seen many times. This rearrangement joins TRBV5-1 to TRBJ2-1, with 7 positions matching TRBD2. This CDR3 is 15 amino acids long. With 2 bases clipped from V and 5 bases from J, the junction kept 7 bases outside the gene matches. Looked up from germline, CDR1 is SGHRS and CDR2 is YFSETQ. The CDR3 reads CASSLLPGGNNEQFF. The CDR3 nucleotides read TGCGCCAGCAGCTTACTACCGGGAGGTAACAATGAGCAGTTCTTC.

This clonotype came up many times. The chain uses TRBV7-9 and TRBJ1-2; D is possibly TRBD1 (5 bases). V was clipped by 8 bases and J by 4 bases, with 17 bases between them. Germline lookup yields CDR1 SEHNR and CDR2 FQNEAQ (reference sequence). The CDR3 extends over 14 amino acids. CDR3 coding DNA: TGTGCCAGCTCGCGGGGCCTAGACTTCTATGGCTACACCTTC. Its protein is CASSRGLDFYGYTF.

This clonotype was seen repeatedly, ten times or more. V gene TRBV6-6 combines with J gene TRBJ2-7; D gene uncertain. The CDR3 length is 11 residues. Germline-derived CDR1 and CDR2 are MNHNY and SVGAGI (reference sequence). With 2 bases removed from V and 11 bases from J, the gap between germline ends came to 10 bases. CDR3 nucleotides: TGTGCCAGCAGTTACAAGGATGGGGAGTACTTC. Translated, it gives CASSYKDGEYF.

The table lists this clonotype with many counts. This chain joins TRBV5-1 and TRBJ1-3; D remains ambiguous. Trimming left V 2 bases short and J 3 bases short, with 3 bases between. This CDR3 has 12 amino acids. The V gene's germline CDR1 is SGHRS and CDR2 YFSETQ. The chain's CDR3 is CASSFDGNTIYF. Here the CDR3 DNA reads TGCGCCAGCAGCTTTGATGGAAACACCATATATTTT.

Comment on this clonotype: A much larger clone lies a single base off, so this may be a read error. This chain joins TRBV19 and TRBJ2-7; D gene ambiguous. CDR1 is LNHDA and CDR2 is SQIVND in the germline V gene (reference sequence). The CDR3 sequence is 15 residues long. The CDR3 reads CASSATAYLSYELYF. The DNA for the CDR3 is TGTGCCAGTAGTGCCACAGCCTACCTCTCCTACGAGCTGTACTTC.

This clonotype has at least ten counts. V is TRBV15 and J is TRBJ1-2, with D perhaps matching TRBD1 (6 bases). V was cut by 1 base and J by 7 bases, with 13 bases left in between. The CDR3 spans 14 residues. Per the germline V gene, CDR1 is LNHNV and CDR2 is YYDKDF (reference sequence). The CDR3 DNA follows: TGTGCCACCAGCAGAGGAATAGGGGGAGGTGGCTACACCTTC. This sequence encodes CATSRGIGGGGYTF.

Many counts were recorded for this clonotype. The chain joins TRBV5-1 to TRBJ1-1; possible D gene TRBD1, 6 bases. Looked up from germline, CDR1 is SGHRS and CDR2 is YFSETQ. The CDR3 has 14 residues. V lost 3 bases and J 5 bases, leaving 14 bases between the germline ends. DNA of the CDR3: TGCGCCAGCAGCTCAACAGGGAGAGGGACTGAAGCTTTCTTT. Residues: CASSSTGRGTEAFF. The full variable domain, completed using reference TRBV5-1 and TRBJ1-1, is KAGVTQTPRYLIKTRGQQVTLSCSPISGHRSVSWYQQTPGQGLQFLFEYFSETQRNKGNFPGRFSGRQFSNSRSEMNVSTLELGDSALYLCASSSTGRGTEAFFGQGTRLTVV.

At least ten counts were recorded for this clonotype. The chain carries TRBV5-1 and TRBJ2-1; TRBD2 matches 7 bases. Germline values: CDR1 SGHRS, CDR2 YFSETQ. With 4 bases clipped from V and 3 bases from J, the junction kept 7 bases outside the gene matches. This CDR3 is 15 amino acids long. CDR3 amino acids: CASSASGAHYNEQFF. CDR3 sequence (DNA): TGCGCCAGCAGCGCGAGCGGGGCCCACTACAATGAGCAGTTCTTC.

The rearrangement links TRBV5-5 to TRBJ1-2, with TRBD1 matching over 10 bases. CDR1 SGHKS and CDR2 YYEKEE come from the germline V gene (reference sequence). This CDR3 has 16 residues. The V segment lost 3 bases and the J segment 7 bases; nucleotides outside the gene matches: 12. CDR3 bases: TGTGCCAGCAGCTCCAGAGGGACAGGGGAGAGGGTTGGCTACACCTTC. Translating gives CASSSRGTGERVGYTF.

V is TRBV18 and J is TRBJ1-2; D uncertain. Looked up from germline, CDR1 is KGHSH and CDR2 is LQKENI. Trimming took 0 bases from V and 8 from J, leaving 16 bases between them. The CDR3 extends over 15 amino acids. CDR3 bases: TGTGCCAGCTCACCACCGAGGGAGGGAACTATGGGCTACACCTTC. As protein: CASSPPREGTMGYTF.

The rearrangement joins TRBV6-1 to TRBJ1-2; TRBD1 agrees at 7 bases. J gave up 6 bases and V 4 bases, and 11 bases lay outside the gene matches. The CDR3 loop spans 15 amino acids. CDR1 is MNHNS and CDR2 is SASEGT in the germline V gene. The CDR3 here is CASSAAGGRTNGYTF. The CDR3 DNA follows: TGTGCCAGCAGTGCGGCAGGGGGTAGAACCAATGGCTACACCTTC.

Many counts were recorded for this clonotype. The chain recombines TRBV20-1 with TRBJ2-1, with 11 bases lining up with TRBD2. CDR1 is DFQATT and CDR2 is SNEGSKA in the germline V gene (reference sequence). The ends lost 6 bases at V and 1 base at J; junction bases unmatched: 2. The CDR3 is 14 residues long. The CDR3 spells CSAWTSGSYNEQFF. The CDR3, as DNA: TGCAGTGCCTGGACTAGCGGGTCCTACAATGAGCAGTTCTTC.

This clonotype was detected many times. The chain carries TRBV7-2 and TRBJ1-2, with 8 bases lining up with TRBD1. Germline trimming cut 0 bases from V and 4 bases from J; bases unmatched to any gene: 7. The CDR3 is 16 amino acids. Germline V lookup: CDR1 SGHTA, CDR2 FQGNSA. The CDR3, as DNA: TGTGCCAGCAGCTTAGCCCCGGGACAGGACAGCTATGGCTACACCTTC. Protein sequence: CASSLAPGQDSYGYTF.

This clonotype was detected a few times. The rearrangement links TRBV30 to TRBJ1-2; possible D gene TRBD1, 6 bases. Trimming removed 2 bases at V and 4 bases at J, with 11 bases between. This CDR3 has 13 residues. The germline V gene encodes CDR1 GTSNPN and CDR2 SVGIG (reference sequence). CDR3 sequence: CAWSTGGVYGYTF. The CDR3 region has the DNA TGTGCCTGGAGTACCGGGGGCGTCTATGGCTACACCTTC.

This clonotype occurred a few times. The chain recombines TRBV30 with TRBJ1-2, with a tentative D call TRBD1 (5 bases). CDR1 is GTSNPN, CDR2 SVGIG, per germline (reference sequence). V was pared by 5 bases and J by 8 bases, with 15 bases between. The CDR3 totals 12 residues. In nucleotides, the CDR3 is TGTGCCTGGCAGGGTTATTATTCGGGCTACACCTTC. Protein sequence: CAWQGYYSGYTF.